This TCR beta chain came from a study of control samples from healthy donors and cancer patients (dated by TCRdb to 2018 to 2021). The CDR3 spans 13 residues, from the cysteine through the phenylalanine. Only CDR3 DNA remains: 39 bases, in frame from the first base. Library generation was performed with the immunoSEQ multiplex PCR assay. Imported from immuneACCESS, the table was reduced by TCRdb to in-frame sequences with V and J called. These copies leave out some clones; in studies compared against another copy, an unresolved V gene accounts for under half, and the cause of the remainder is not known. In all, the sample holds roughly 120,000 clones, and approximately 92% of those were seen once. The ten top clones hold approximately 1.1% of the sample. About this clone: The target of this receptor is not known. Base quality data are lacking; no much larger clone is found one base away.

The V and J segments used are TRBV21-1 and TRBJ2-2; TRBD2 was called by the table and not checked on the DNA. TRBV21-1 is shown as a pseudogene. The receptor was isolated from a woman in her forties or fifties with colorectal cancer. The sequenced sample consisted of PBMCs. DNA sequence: TGTGCCAGCCACACCGGGGGATGCGGGGAGCTGTTTTTT. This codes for CASHTGGCGELFF.